Sequencing of this TCR beta chain was carried out in a study of memory CD4+ T cells and cytomegalovirus serostatus. About the study: Healthy Belgian adult donors included under ten CMV-positive and some 23 CMV-negative people. Regarding the study as a whole: Median bootstrapped AUC for CMV status was about 0.94 originally, approximately 0.93 US-trained.

This table comes from immunoSEQ multiplex PCR, and its TCRdb copy is limited to in-frame clones, with some not included. The table shows about 46,000 clones, with more than 60% occurring only once. This CDR3 spans 16 amino acids. Trimming removed 1 base from V and 5 bases from J; junction bases left unmatched: 7. The germline V gene has CDR1 SGHVS and CDR2 FQNEAQ. This clone has just a few counts. Its antigen is undetermined. Single viable CD3+CD4+CD8-CD45RO+ cells were sorted as the memory CD4+ T cells. The chain combines TRBV7-8 with TRBJ2-3; 9 bases are a match to TRBD2. Sequenced material: memory CD4+ T cells from blood. The clonotype was recovered from an adult in good health and CMV-seronegative. CDR3 loop: CASSLGGGATRDTQYF. CDR3 coding DNA: TGTGCCAGCAGCTTAGGCGGGGGGGCCACCCGAGATACGCAGTATTTT.